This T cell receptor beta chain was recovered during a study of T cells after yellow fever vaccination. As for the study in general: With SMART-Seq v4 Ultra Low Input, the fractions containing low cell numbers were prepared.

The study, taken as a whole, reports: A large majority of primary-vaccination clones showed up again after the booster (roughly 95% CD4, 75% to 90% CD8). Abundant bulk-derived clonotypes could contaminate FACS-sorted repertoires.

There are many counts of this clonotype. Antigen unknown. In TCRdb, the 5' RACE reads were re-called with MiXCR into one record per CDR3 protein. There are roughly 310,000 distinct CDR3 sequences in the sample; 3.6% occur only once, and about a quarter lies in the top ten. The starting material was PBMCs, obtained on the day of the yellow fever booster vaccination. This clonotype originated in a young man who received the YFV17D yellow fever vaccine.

CDR3: CASRRQGGPYEQYV. Written as DNA, the CDR3 is TGTGCCAGCAGGAGGCAGGGAGGTCCCTACGAGCAGTACGTC. The rearrangement joins TRBV28 to TRBJ2-7; a possible D gene is TRBD2 (6 bases). The germline gives CDR1 MDHEN, CDR2 SYDVKM. CDR3 length equals 14 residues. Trimming shortened V by 6 bases and J by 2 bases, and 14 bases separated the two germline ends.